This entry concerns a single T cell receptor (beta chain). The same CDR3 also results from other DNA sequences found in this sample. The sample originates from a study of blood T cell repertoires in COVID-19. CDR3 length equals 15 residues. Trimming left V 4 bases short and J 0 bases short, with 10 bases between. Germline lookup yields CDR1 SNHLY and CDR2 FYNNEI. Using immunoSEQ multiplex PCR, the repertoire was profiled, and TCRdb retains in-frame clones only, with some absent. The sample yields roughly 280,000 clones, 80% to 90% seen once. The sample consisted of PBMCs or T cells enriched from blood (not recorded which). The chain couples TRBV2 to TRBJ1-3; perhaps TRBD1 as D (5 bases). The TCR sequence derives from a woman under 30 who had recovered from COVID-19. CDR3 sequence (DNA): TGTGCCAGCAGTGGCGGGGGGAACTCTGGAAACACCATATATTTT. Amino acids: CASSGGGNSGNTIYF.